Each of the 26 T cell receptor beta chains below was sequenced from the same sample in a study of Ad26.COV2.S vaccination and SARS-CoV-2 variants. Treatment described: roughly 18 received Ad26.COV2.S at low or high dose, single or two shots; about 5 received placebo; per-sample allocation not given. Sampling was performed 63 days after the first vaccine or placebo injection. TCRdb's copy holds only in-frame clones and misses some; the assay was immunoSEQ multiplex PCR. The sample carries some 250,000 clones, approximately 88% recorded once. The specimen comprised peripheral blood, sampled in a trial of Ad26.COV2.S vaccine versus placebo. The receptors shown here come from a person aged 18 to 59 who received the Ad26.COV2.S COVID-19 vaccine or a placebo.

In nucleotides, the CDR3 is TGTGCCAGCAGCTCTATGACAGGATCCGGTAACGAGCAGTACTTC. It yields the protein CASSSMTGSGNEQYF. The rearrangement links TRBV7-9 to TRBJ2-7, with D possibly being TRBD1 (6 bases). The CDR3 runs 15 residues. The V gene lost 4 bases and the J gene lost 5 bases, with 18 bases spanning the gap. The germline V gene has CDR1 SEHNR and CDR2 FQNEAQ (reference sequence).

The chain is built from TRBV28 and TRBJ1-3; no clear D gene. From germline, CDR1 is MDHEN and CDR2 SYDVKM. Trimming left V 4 bases short and J 0 bases short, with 10 bases between. This CDR3 has 15 residues. CDR3 loop: CASSWPRVSGNTIYF. The CDR3 DNA sequence: TGTGCCAGCAGTTGGCCCCGGGTCTCTGGAAACACCATATATTTT.

This rearrangement joins TRBV7-2 to TRBJ2-3; 9 bases are shared with TRBD2. In germline, CDR1 is SGHTA, CDR2 FQGNSA. V shed 1 base, J shed 4 bases, and the junction held 12 bases outside the gene matches. There are 18 residues in the CDR3. In DNA, the CDR3 is TGTGCCAGCAGCTTAGTCACTAGCGGGCCCTTTACCTCAGATACGCAGTATTTT. This translates into CASSLVTSGPFTSDTQYF.

This clone was seen a single time. The rearrangement joins TRBV5-1 to TRBJ2-3, with TRBD2 as a possible D gene (5 bases). The germline V and J ends were trimmed by 5 bases and 6 bases, with 16 bases remaining between them. Per germline, CDR1 SGHRS and CDR2 YFSETQ. The CDR3 covers 14 residues. This chain's CDR3 is CASSRGLAQDTQYF. CDR3 nucleotide sequence: TGCGCCAGCAGTCGAGGGCTAGCACAGGATACGCAGTATTTT.

The chain uses TRBV10-2 and TRBJ2-1; 8 bases fit TRBD2. Germline-derived CDR1 and CDR2 are WSHSY and SAAADI. This CDR3 spans 19 amino acids. V dropped 5 bases and J dropped 0; count of bases not matched to a gene: 15. CDR3 region: CASSPGDSGDLTSYNEQFF. Here the CDR3 DNA reads TGCGCCAGCAGTCCCGGGGATAGCGGGGACCTTACCTCCTACAATGAGCAGTTCTTC.

The chain couples TRBV30 to TRBJ2-6; D is tentatively TRBD1 or TRBD2 (5 bases each). The germline V gene has CDR1 GTSNPN and CDR2 SVGIG (reference sequence). V lost 0 bases and J lost 2, with 8 bases in between. The CDR3 is made up of 15 amino acids. CDR3 protein: CAWSVWGTGANVLTF. CDR3 in DNA: TGTGCCTGGAGTGTGTGGGGGACTGGGGCCAACGTCCTGACTTTC.

This chain links TRBV6-2 or TRBV6-3 with TRBJ2-1; D is uncertain. The CDR3 has 13 amino acids. The germline gives CDR1 MNHEY, CDR2 SVGEGT. V was trimmed by 0 bases and J by 5 bases, leaving 5 bases between them. CDR3 nucleotide sequence: TGTGCCAGCAGTTACTCCTTCAACAATGAGCAGTTCTTC. Translation: CASSYSFNNEQFF.

This clone has just one count. V and J are TRBV29-1 and TRBJ2-7, with TRBD2 matching 12 bases. The CDR3 extends over 13 amino acids. Germline V gene data show CDR1 as SQVTM and CDR2 as ANQGSEA. The V segment lost 3 bases and the J segment 6 bases; nucleotides outside the gene matches: 3. The CDR3 DNA reads TGCAGCGTTGAGACTAGCGGGAGCTCCGAGCAGTACTTC. Protein product: CSVETSGSSEQYF.

This chain connects TRBV10-1 to TRBJ1-5; 11 bases fit TRBD1. This CDR3 region has 16 residues. V lost 2 bases and J lost 8; bases outside the gene matches: 8. Germline CDR1 reads WNHNN; CDR2 reads SYGVQD (reference sequence). Here the CDR3 reads CASSELDRGLFEPQHF. As DNA, the CDR3 is TGCGCCAGCAGTGAGCTGGACAGGGGGCTTTTCGAGCCCCAGCATTTT.

V and J are TRBV11-2 and TRBJ1-1; a weak D match, TRBD1 (5 bases). CDR1 is SGHAT, CDR2 FQNNGV, per germline. Trimming shortened V by 1 base and J by 0 bases, and 15 bases separated the two germline ends. The CDR3 spans 17 residues. The CDR3 spells CASSLVPRAGLNTEAFF. Written as DNA, the CDR3 is TGTGCCAGCAGCTTAGTACCCAGGGCAGGGTTGAACACTGAAGCTTTCTTT.

The chain recombines TRBV7-9 with TRBJ1-3; 8 bases fit TRBD1. The germline V gene encodes CDR1 SEHNR and CDR2 FQNEAQ (reference sequence). The J segment lost 0 bases and the V segment lost 6 bases, leaving 7 bases of the junction unmatched. The CDR3 is 16 residues long. The DNA for the CDR3 is TGTGCCAGCAGAGACAGGGGCAGCAACTCTGGAAACACCATATATTTT. It codes for CASRDRGSNSGNTIYF.

The genes are TRBV5-4 and TRBJ2-2; D uncertain. CDR3 size: 15 residues. V was shortened by 2 bases and J by 1 base, with 9 bases between the two germline ends. Germline CDR1 SGHNT, CDR2 YYREEE (reference sequence). The CDR3 coding sequence is TGTGCCAGCAGCTTTTTGCCAGGGAACACCGGGGAGCTGTTTTTT. Its translation: CASSFLPGNTGELFF.

CDR3 DNA sequence: TGCAGCGTTGGTCTACCGGGGCTGGAAACTGGAAACACCATATATTTT. It is translated as CSVGLPGLETGNTIYF. The V and J genes are TRBV29-1 and TRBJ1-3, with D possibly being TRBD1 (5 bases). The CDR3 loop spans 16 amino acids. Trimming pared 4 bases from V and 2 bases from J, leaving 18 bases between. In germline, CDR1 is SQVTM, CDR2 ANQGSEA.

Only one count was recorded for this clone. This chain joins TRBV2 and TRBJ1-5; D ambiguous. Looked up from germline, CDR1 is SNHLY and CDR2 is FYNNEI. V was trimmed by 5 bases and J by 0 bases, leaving 5 bases between them. The CDR3 covers 13 residues. This chain's CDR3 is CASSTVSNQPQHF. DNA of the CDR3: TGTGCCAGCAGTACGGTTAGCAATCAGCCCCAGCATTTT.

V usage is TRBV11-2 and J usage is TRBJ2-1, with D possibly TRBD1 on 6 matching bases. The CDR3 is 15 amino acids. Trimming cost V 1 base and J 8 bases, with 15 bases left between them. Germline V gives CDR1 SGHAT, CDR2 FQNNGV. CDR3 nucleotides: TGTGCCAGCAGCTTAGGGGGGCGGCTTGGGGATGAGCAGTTCTTC. It translates to CASSLGGRLGDEQFF.

The V gene is TRBV24-1, the J gene TRBJ2-5; possibly TRBD1 for D (6 bases). V lost 4 bases, J lost 5 bases, and 16 bases lay in between. Looked up from germline, CDR1 is KGHDR and CDR2 is SFDVKD. CDR3 length equals 15 residues. The DNA for the CDR3 is TGTGCCACCAGTGACCCAAAGGGGGTTGGGGAGACCCAGTACTTC. Its protein product is CATSDPKGVGETQYF.

The chain employs TRBV4-1 and TRBJ2-5; 7 bases align to TRBD2. Germline loops: CDR1 MGHRA, CDR2 YSYEKL. This CDR3 contains 15 residues. V lost 4 bases and J lost 4; bases outside the gene matches: 9. The CDR3 DNA sequence: TGCGCCAGCAGCCCCTGGGGGGGGGTAGGAGAGACCCAGTACTTC. It is translated as CASSPWGGVGETQYF.

This chain links TRBV27 with TRBJ1-2; tentative D call: TRBD1 (6 bases). Looked up from germline, CDR1 is MNHEY and CDR2 is SMNVEV (reference sequence). The length of the CDR3 is 11 residues. V was trimmed by 6 bases and J by 7 bases, leaving 9 bases between them. Here the CDR3 DNA reads TGTGCCAGCAGGGGGGGCTCTGGCTACACCTTC. Protein: CASRGGSGYTF.

In its sample, this clone was seen once. The rearrangement joins TRBV2 to TRBJ1-2; possibly TRBD1 for D (5 bases). CDR3 length: 17 amino acids. V lost 3 bases and J lost 4, with 21 bases in between. In germline, CDR1 is SNHLY, CDR2 FYNNEI. CDR3 loop: CASSDSGVERGGYGYTF. The CDR3 nucleotides read TGTGCCAGCAGTGACTCCGGTGTAGAGAGGGGCGGCTATGGCTACACCTTC.

The chain links TRBV6-1 to TRBJ1-2; no definite D call. CDR3 length: 13 amino acids. Trimming removed 0 bases from V and 5 bases from J, with 7 bases in between. CDR1 MNHNS and CDR2 SASEGT come from the germline V gene. In DNA, the CDR3 is TGTGCCAGCAGTGAAGCTGCACAGTATGGCTACACCTTC. Amino acids: CASSEAAQYGYTF.

The rearrangement joins TRBV14 to TRBJ2-1; 9 bases are shared with TRBD1. This CDR3 contains 18 residues. Germline V CDR1 and CDR2: SGHDN, FVKESK. Germline trimming cut 4 bases from V and 8 bases from J; bases unmatched to any gene: 18. In DNA, the CDR3 is TGTGCCAGCAGCCCTCAATCTCCCGGGACAGGGTTTATCTATGAGCAGTTCTTC. Protein: CASSPQSPGTGFIYEQFF.

The CDR3 nucleotides read TGTGCCAGCAGCCGGGGACAGGGGGTCACCTACAATGAGCAGTTCTTC. Translated: CASSRGQGVTYNEQFF. The gene calls are TRBV14 and TRBJ2-1, with TRBD1 identical over 11 bases. V lost 4 bases and J lost 2; bases outside the gene matches: 4. Germline CDR1 SGHDN, CDR2 FVKESK. This CDR3 is 16 amino acids long.

This CDR3 is CASSAGQGSVYNSPLHF. The CDR3 DNA sequence: TGTGCCAGCAGCGCTGGACAGGGGTCCGTCTATAATTCACCCCTCCACTTT. The chain has TRBV7-2 and TRBJ1-6; 9 bases are shared with TRBD1. Trimming removed 5 bases from V and 3 bases from J; junction bases left unmatched: 8. Per the germline V gene, CDR1 is SGHTA and CDR2 is FQGNSA. The CDR3 runs to 17 residues.

V usage is TRBV6-5 and J usage is TRBJ2-7, with D hard to call. CDR1 is MNHEY and CDR2 is SVGAGI in the germline V gene. The CDR3 totals 13 residues. The ends were cut back, 5 bases at V and 2 bases at J, with 10 bases in the middle. CDR3 in DNA: TGTGCCAGCAGTAAGGACCTTCCCTACGAGCAGTACTTC. Translation: CASSKDLPYEQYF.

The chain is built from TRBV2 and TRBJ2-7; the D gene is possibly TRBD1 (6 bases). Germline V gives CDR1 SNHLY, CDR2 FYNNEI. Between the trimmed V and J ends, which lost 5 bases and 3 bases, there was a span of 17 bases. The CDR3 has 15 residues. The CDR3 loop reads CASSPRGFMIYEQYF. The CDR3 DNA reads TGTGCCAGCAGTCCAAGGGGGTTTATGATCTACGAGCAGTACTTC.

The V and J genes are TRBV6-5 and TRBJ1-2; a possible D gene is TRBD1 (5 bases). V dropped 4 bases and J dropped 8 bases, with 20 bases sitting between them. Looked up from germline, CDR1 is MNHEY and CDR2 is SVGAGI. This CDR3 spans 15 amino acids. CDR3 amino acids: CASSLGFVGVSGYTF. In DNA form, the CDR3 reads TGTGCCAGCAGTTTAGGATTCGTGGGGGTCTCCGGCTACACCTTC.